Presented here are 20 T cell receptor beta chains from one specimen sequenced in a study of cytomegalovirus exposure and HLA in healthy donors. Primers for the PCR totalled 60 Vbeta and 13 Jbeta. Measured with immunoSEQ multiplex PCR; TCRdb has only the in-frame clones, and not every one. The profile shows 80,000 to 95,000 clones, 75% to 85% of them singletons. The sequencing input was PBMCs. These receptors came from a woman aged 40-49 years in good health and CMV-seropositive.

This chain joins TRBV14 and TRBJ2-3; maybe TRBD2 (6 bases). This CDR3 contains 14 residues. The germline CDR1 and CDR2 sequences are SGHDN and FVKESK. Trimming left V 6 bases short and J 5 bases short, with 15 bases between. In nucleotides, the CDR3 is TGTGCCAGCAGGGGAACTAGCAAGGTAGATACGCAGTATTTT. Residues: CASRGTSKVDTQYF.

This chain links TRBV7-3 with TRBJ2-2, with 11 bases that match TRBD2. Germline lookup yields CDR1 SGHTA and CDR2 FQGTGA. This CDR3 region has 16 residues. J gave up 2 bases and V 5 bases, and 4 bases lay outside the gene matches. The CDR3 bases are TGTGCCAGCAGCAAGGGGACTAGCGGAAACACCGGGGAGCTGTTTTTT. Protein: CASSKGTSGNTGELFF. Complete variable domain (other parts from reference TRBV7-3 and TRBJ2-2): GAGVSQTPSNKVTEKGKYVELRCDPISGHTALYWYRQSLGQGPEFLIYFQGTGAADDSGLPNDRFFAVRPEGSVSTLKIQRTERGDSAVYLCASSKGTSGNTGELFFGEGSRLTVL.

The CDR3 nucleotides are TGTGCCAGCAGAACGGAGCTAGGCAACACTGAAGCTTTCTTT. Its protein product is CASRTELGNTEAFF. The V gene is TRBV6-1, the J gene TRBJ1-1, with unresolved D. Trimming shortened V by 6 bases and J by 2 bases, and 13 bases separated the two germline ends. The germline V gene encodes CDR1 MNHNS and CDR2 SASEGT. The CDR3 covers 14 residues.

The CDR3, as DNA: TGCGCCAGCAGCTCAAACCCAGACAGGGCGAGCACCGGGGAGCTGTTTTTT. Its translation: CASSSNPDRASTGELFF. This sequence joins TRBV5-1 and TRBJ2-2; TRBD1 agrees at 7 bases. This CDR3 has 17 residues. Per germline, CDR1 SGHRS and CDR2 YFSETQ. J lost 4 bases, V lost 3 bases, and 12 bases had no gene match.

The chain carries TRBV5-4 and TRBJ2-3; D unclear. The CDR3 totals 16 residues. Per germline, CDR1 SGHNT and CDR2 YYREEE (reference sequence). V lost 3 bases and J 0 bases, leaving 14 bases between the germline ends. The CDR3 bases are TGTGCCAGCAGCTACAAACAGCATTCTAGCACAGATACGCAGTATTTT. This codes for CASSYKQHSSTDTQYF.

The DNA for the CDR3 is TGTGCCAGCAGCTTAAACATCATGAACACTGAAGCTTTCTTT. Its protein product is CASSLNIMNTEAFF. The V and J genes are TRBV7-8 and TRBJ1-1; D is uncertain. Trimming removed 2 bases from V and 0 bases from J, with 7 bases in between. CDR1 is SGHVS, CDR2 FQNEAQ, per germline. The CDR3 extends over 14 amino acids.

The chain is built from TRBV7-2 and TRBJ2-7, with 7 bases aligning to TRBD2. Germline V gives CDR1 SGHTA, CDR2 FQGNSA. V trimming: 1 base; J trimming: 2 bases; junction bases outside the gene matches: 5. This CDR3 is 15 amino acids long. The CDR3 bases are TGTGCCAGCAGCTTAGAACTAGCGAGAACCTACGAGCAGTACTTC. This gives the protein CASSLELARTYEQYF.

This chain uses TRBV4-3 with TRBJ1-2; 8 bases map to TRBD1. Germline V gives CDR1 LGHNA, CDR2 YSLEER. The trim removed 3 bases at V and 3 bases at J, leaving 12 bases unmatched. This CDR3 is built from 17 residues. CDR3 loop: CASSQRVGPGGDYGYTF. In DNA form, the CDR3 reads TGCGCCAGCAGCCAGAGGGTCGGGCCAGGGGGCGACTATGGCTACACCTTC.

CDR3 region: CASSLRTGFVDTEAFF. The DNA for the CDR3 is TGTGCCAGCAGCTTACGGACAGGGTTTGTAGACACTGAAGCTTTCTTT. The chain uses TRBV7-2 and TRBJ1-1, with TRBD1 matching over 8 bases. Germline CDR1 SGHTA, CDR2 FQGNSA. V was pared by 2 bases and J by 3 bases, with 8 bases of the junction left unmatched. The CDR3 loop spans 16 amino acids.

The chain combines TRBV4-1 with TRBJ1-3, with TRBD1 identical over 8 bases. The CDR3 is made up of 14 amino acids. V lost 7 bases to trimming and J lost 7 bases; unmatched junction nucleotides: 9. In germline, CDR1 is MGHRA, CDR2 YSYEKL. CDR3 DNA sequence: TGCGCCAGCAACTCAGGGGGCGAAGGGAACACCATATATTTT. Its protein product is CASNSGGEGNTIYF.

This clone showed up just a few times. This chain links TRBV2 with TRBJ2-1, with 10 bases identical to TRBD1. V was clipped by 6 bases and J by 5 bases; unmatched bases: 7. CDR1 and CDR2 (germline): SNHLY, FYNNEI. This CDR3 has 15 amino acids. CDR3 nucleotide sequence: TGTGCCAGCAGACGAGCCGGGACAGGGGACAATGAGCAGTTCTTC. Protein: CASRRAGTGDNEQFF.

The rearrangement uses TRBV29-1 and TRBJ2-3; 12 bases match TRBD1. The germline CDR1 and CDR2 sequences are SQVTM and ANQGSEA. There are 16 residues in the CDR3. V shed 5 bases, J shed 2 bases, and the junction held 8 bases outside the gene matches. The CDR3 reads CSVKSGTGGITDTQYF. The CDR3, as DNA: TGCAGCGTTAAGTCCGGGACAGGGGGCATCACAGATACGCAGTATTTT.

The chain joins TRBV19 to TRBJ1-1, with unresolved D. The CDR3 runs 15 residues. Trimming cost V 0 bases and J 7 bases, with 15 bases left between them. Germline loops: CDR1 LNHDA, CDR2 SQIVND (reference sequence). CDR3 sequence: CASSIDLRDYYEAFF. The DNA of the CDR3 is TGTGCCAGTAGTATAGATCTGAGGGATTACTATGAAGCTTTCTTT.

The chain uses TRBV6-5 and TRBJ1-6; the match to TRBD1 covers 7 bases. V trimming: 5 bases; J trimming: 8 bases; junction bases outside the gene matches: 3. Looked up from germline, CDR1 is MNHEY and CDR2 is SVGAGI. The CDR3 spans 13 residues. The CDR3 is CASSLQGDSPLHF. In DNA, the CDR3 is TGTGCCAGCAGTCTCCAGGGGGATTCACCCCTCCACTTT.

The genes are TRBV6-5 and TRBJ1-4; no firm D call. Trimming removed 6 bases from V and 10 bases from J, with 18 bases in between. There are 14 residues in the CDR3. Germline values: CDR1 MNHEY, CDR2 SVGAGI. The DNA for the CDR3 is TGTGCCAGCAGCTCCCAAGGGTCCGGAGGAAAACTGTTTTTT. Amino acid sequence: CASSSQGSGGKLFF.

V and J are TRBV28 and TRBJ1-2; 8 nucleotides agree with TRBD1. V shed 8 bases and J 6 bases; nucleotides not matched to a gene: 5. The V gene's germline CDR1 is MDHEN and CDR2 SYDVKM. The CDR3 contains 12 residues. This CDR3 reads CASESGGNGYTF. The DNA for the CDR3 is TGTGCCAGCGAATCAGGGGGCAATGGCTACACCTTC.

The DNA for the CDR3 is TGTGCCTGGAGTGTACGTTTTACCTACGAGCAGTACTTC. Its translation: CAWSVRFTYEQYF. The chain is built from TRBV30 and TRBJ2-5; D is uncertain. With the DNA end fitting TRBJ2-7 better, the J assignment may be wrong. Germline lookup yields CDR1 GTSNPN and CDR2 SVGIG (reference sequence). The CDR3 runs 13 residues.

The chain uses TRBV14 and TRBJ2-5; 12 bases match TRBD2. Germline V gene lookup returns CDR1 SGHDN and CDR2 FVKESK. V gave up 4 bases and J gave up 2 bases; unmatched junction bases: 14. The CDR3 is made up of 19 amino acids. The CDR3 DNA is TGTGCCAGCAGCCCCCACCTCCTAGCGGGAGGGCCTGGTCAAGAGACCCAGTACTTC. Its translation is CASSPHLLAGGPGQETQYF.

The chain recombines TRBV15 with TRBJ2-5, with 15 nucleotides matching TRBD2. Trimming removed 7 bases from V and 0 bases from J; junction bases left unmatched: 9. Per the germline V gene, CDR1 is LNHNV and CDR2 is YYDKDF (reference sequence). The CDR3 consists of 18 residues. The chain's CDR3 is CATTGTSGGYPYQETQYF. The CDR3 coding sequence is TGTGCCACCACCGGGACTAGCGGGGGGTATCCGTACCAAGAGACCCAGTACTTC.

CDR3 nucleotide sequence: TGTGCCAGCAGCTTGGAATGGGGGGCTGGGGCCAACGTCCTGACTTTC. Translation: CASSLEWGAGANVLTF. The V call is TRBV5-5, the J call TRBJ2-6, with TRBD2 as a possible D gene (6 bases). Per the germline V gene, CDR1 is SGHKS and CDR2 is YYEKEE (reference sequence). The CDR3 is 16 amino acids. V lost 0 bases and J 2 bases, leaving 9 bases between the germline ends.